In this sample, the clone carrying this T cell receptor beta chain is medium-sized. Its matching antigen is unknown. The data were taken from a study of cytomegalovirus exposure and HLA in healthy donors. PCR primers comprised 60 Vbeta and 13 Jbeta primers. Assay: immunoSEQ multiplex PCR; the TCRdb copy retains only in-frame clones and omits some. The table lists fewer than 100,000 clones, about 77% of them singletons. General study results and limits: Being productive about 87% or about 30% of the time was typical of most TCR beta V segments in an earlier analysis.

The germline V gene encodes CDR1 SEHNR and CDR2 FQNEAQ (reference sequence). The CDR3 is 16 amino acids. Losses at the gene ends were 2 bases for V and 0 bases for J; bases not matched to a gene: 5. This receptor was taken from a male donor in good health and CMV-seropositive. J is TRBJ2-3 and V is TRBV7-9; TRBD1 agrees at 7 bases. Sample: PBMCs. The CDR3 DNA sequence: TGTGCCAGCAGCTTATCTGAGGGGGCGAGCACAGATACGCAGTATTTT. It encodes CASSLSEGASTDTQYF.